A selection of T cell receptor beta chains follows, all from one sample in a study of blood T cell repertoires in COVID-19. Some clones are missing from TCRdb's copy, which holds only in-frame ones; the method was immunoSEQ multiplex PCR. Of 87,000 or so clones listed, over 75% are singletons. Sequencing was performed on peripheral blood. The source is a woman of 80 years or more with acute or convalescent COVID-19. CDR3s include the opening cysteine and the closing phenylalanine or tryptophan. The D gene is left open where the match is weak. Clone size is stated in some rows and not others, as once, few, many or a class when expanded.

v_gene: TRBV4-3; d_gene: .; abundance: .; j_gene: TRBJ1-2; CDR3aa: CASSPDPGAGNYGYTF; CDR3nt: TGCGCCAGCAGCCCAGACCCAGGGGCAGGGAACTATGGCTACACCTTC
v_gene: TRBV5-1; d_gene: .; abundance: .; j_gene: TRBJ2-1; CDR3aa: CASSFSPRYNEQFF; CDR3nt: TGCGCCAGCAGCTTCTCCCCGAGGTACAATGAGCAGTTCTTC
v_gene: TRBV3-1/TRBV3-2; d_gene: TRBD2; abundance: .; j_gene: TRBJ2-1; CDR3aa: CASSRSTSFPYNEQFF; CDR3nt: TGTGCCAGCAGCCGATCGACTAGCTTCCCCTACAATGAGCAGTTCTTC
v_gene: TRBV9; d_gene: TRBD2; abundance: few; j_gene: TRBJ2-3; CDR3aa: CASSPGLSGGFSTDTQYF; CDR3nt: TGTGCCAGCAGCCCGGGACTGAGCGGGGGATTTAGCACAGATACGCAGTATTTT
v_gene: TRBV18; d_gene: TRBD1; abundance: .; j_gene: TRBJ2-7; CDR3aa: CASSLDRGPYEQYF; CDR3nt: TGTGCCAGCTCACTCGACAGGGGTCCCTACGAGCAGTACTTC
v_gene: TRBV9; d_gene: TRBD1; abundance: .; j_gene: TRBJ2-3; CDR3aa: CASSVAGGEDTQYF; CDR3nt: TGTGCCAGCAGCGTAGCAGGGGGCGAAGATACGCAGTATTTT
v_gene: TRBV5-6; d_gene: TRBD1; abundance: .; j_gene: TRBJ2-7; CDR3aa: CASSFGTESYEQYF; CDR3nt: TGTGCCAGCAGCTTCGGGACAGAGTCCTACGAGCAGTACTTC
v_gene: TRBV9; d_gene: TRBD1; abundance: .; j_gene: TRBJ2-1; CDR3aa: CASSARPGTGGNEQFF; CDR3nt: TGTGCCAGCAGCGCCCGGCCCGGGACAGGGGGGAATGAGCAGTTCTTC
v_gene: TRBV27; d_gene: .; abundance: once; j_gene: TRBJ1-1; CDR3aa: CASKFLQEGAEAFF; CDR3nt: TGTGCCAGCAAATTCTTACAGGAGGGAGCTGAAGCTTTCTTT
v_gene: TRBV25-1; d_gene: TRBD2; abundance: .; j_gene: TRBJ2-3; CDR3aa: CASRGTSGGTDTQYF; CDR3nt: TGTGCCAGCAGAGGGACTAGCGGGGGCACAGATACGCAGTATTTT
v_gene: TRBV7-2; d_gene: .; abundance: .; j_gene: TRBJ2-1; CDR3aa: CASSLDSRTAQFF; CDR3nt: TGTGCCAGCAGCTTGGACTCCCGAACCGCGCAGTTCTTC
v_gene: TRBV5-1; d_gene: TRBD1; abundance: .; j_gene: TRBJ2-7; CDR3aa: CASSPRPSGQVVDEQYF; CDR3nt: TGCGCCAGCAGCCCAAGGCCTTCGGGACAGGTCGTTGACGAGCAGTACTTC
v_gene: TRBV7-2; d_gene: TRBD2; abundance: .; j_gene: TRBJ2-7; CDR3aa: CASSPRWLAGGYEQYF; CDR3nt: TGTGCCAGCAGCCCCCGGTGGTTAGCGGGGGGTTACGAGCAGTACTTC
v_gene: TRBV5-4; d_gene: TRBD1; abundance: few; j_gene: TRBJ2-6; CDR3aa: CASSTPGQGPGANVLTF; CDR3nt: TGTGCCAGCAGCACACCGGGACAGGGGCCTGGGGCCAACGTCCTGACTTTC